These 3 T cell receptor beta chains were all obtained from the same sample, sequenced in a study of persistence of HIV-infected CD4 T cells. This was the immunoSEQ version 4 assay in survey mode. TCRdb's copy holds only in-frame clones and misses some; the assay was immunoSEQ multiplex PCR. The repertoire holds 30,000 to 45,000 clones, with approximately 81% as singletons. An overlapping HIV-1 Gag peptide pool stimulated these cells at roughly 1 ug/peptide/mL. Sorted nonresponding memory CD4+ T cells were CD40L-negative, CD69-negative, CD45RO-high. These receptors lack a known antigen. The sample here was cultured CD4+ T cells from PBMCs, taken from a patient who received antiretroviral therapy. The origin of the receptors is an adult with HIV. The donor label of this sample is uncertain.

The chain couples TRBV4-1 to TRBJ1-6; maybe TRBD1 (6 bases). The CDR3 has 15 amino acids. Germline V gene sequence: CDR1 MGHRA, CDR2 YSYEKL. With 1 base removed from V and 8 bases from J, the gap between germline ends came to 12 bases. CDR3 region: CASSQATGWDSPLHF. The CDR3 DNA follows: TGCGCCAGCAGCCAAGCAACAGGGTGGGATTCACCCCTCCACTTT.

The J gene is TRBJ2-3, the V gene TRBV19, with 11 bases lining up with TRBD2. Trimming removed 4 bases from V and 4 bases from J; junction bases left unmatched: 7. Germline CDR1 reads LNHDA; CDR2 reads SQIVND (reference sequence). The CDR3 contains 16 residues. The CDR3 nucleotides read TGTGCCAGTAGTACCCCGGGACTAGCGGCGGCAGATACGCAGTATTTT. It codes for CASSTPGLAAADTQYF.

This sequence joins TRBV5-1 and TRBJ2-2; D is perhaps TRBD1 (6 bases). Germline V gives CDR1 SGHRS, CDR2 YFSETQ. The CDR3 covers 15 residues. The ends were cut back, 2 bases at V and 3 bases at J, with 11 bases in the middle. In nucleotides, the CDR3 is TGCGCCAGCAGCTTAGGCAGGGGAGACACCGGGGAGCTGTTTTTT. This codes for CASSLGRGDTGELFF.